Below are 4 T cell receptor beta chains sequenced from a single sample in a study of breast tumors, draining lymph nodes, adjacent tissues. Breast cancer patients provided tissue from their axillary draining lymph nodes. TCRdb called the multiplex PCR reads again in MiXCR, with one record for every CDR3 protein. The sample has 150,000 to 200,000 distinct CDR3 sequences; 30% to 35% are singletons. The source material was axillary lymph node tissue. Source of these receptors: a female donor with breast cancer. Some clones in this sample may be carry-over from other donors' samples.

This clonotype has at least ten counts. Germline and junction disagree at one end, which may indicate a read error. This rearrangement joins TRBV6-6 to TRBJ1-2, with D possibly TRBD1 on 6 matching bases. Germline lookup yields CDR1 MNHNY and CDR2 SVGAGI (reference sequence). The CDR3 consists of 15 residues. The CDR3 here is CASSHSGAGIYGYTF. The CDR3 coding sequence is TGTGCCAGCAGTCACTCGGGGGCAGGGATATATGGCTACACCTTC.

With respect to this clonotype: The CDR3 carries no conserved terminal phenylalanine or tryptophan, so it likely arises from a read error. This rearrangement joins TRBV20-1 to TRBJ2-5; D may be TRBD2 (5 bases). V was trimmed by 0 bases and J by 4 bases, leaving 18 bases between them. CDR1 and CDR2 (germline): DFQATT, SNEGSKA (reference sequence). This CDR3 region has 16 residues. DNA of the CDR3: TGCAGTGCTAGAGATGCAAGTTGGAGGCTGGTAGAGACCCAGTACCTC. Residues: CSARDASWRLVETQYL.

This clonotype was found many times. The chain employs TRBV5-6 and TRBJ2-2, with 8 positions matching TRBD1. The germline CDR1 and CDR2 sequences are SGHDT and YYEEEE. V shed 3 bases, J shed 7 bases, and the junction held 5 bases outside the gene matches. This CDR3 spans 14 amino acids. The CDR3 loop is CASSWGTGIGELFF. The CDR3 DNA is TGTGCCAGCAGCTGGGGGACAGGAATCGGGGAGCTGTTTTTT.

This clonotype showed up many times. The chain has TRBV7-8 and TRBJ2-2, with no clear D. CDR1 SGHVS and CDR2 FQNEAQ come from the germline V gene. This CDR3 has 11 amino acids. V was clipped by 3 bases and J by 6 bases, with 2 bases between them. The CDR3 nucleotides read TGTGCCAGCAGCTTGGCCGGGGAGCTGTTTTTT. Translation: CASSLAGELFF.